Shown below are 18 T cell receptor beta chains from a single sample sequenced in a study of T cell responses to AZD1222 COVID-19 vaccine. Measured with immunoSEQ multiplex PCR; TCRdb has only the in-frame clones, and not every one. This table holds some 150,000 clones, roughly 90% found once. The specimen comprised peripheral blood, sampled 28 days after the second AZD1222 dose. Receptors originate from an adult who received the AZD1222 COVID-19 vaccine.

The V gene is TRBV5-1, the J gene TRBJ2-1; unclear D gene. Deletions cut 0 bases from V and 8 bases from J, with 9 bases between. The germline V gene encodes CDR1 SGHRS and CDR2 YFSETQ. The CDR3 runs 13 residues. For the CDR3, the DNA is TGCGCCAGCAGCTTGGAGTCAGCCGATGAGCAGTTCTTC. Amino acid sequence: CASSLESADEQFF.

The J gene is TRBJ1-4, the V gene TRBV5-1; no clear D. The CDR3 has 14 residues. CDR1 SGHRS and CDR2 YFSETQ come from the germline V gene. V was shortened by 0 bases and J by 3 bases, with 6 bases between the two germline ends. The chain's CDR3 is CASSLGNANEKLFF. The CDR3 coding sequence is TGCGCCAGCAGCTTGGGTAACGCTAATGAAAAACTGTTTTTT.

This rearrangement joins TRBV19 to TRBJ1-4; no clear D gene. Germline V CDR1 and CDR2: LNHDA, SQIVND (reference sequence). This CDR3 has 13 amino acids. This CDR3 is CATSPGVPEKLFF. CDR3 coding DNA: TGTGCTACCTCACCCGGTGTCCCCGAAAAACTGTTTTTT.

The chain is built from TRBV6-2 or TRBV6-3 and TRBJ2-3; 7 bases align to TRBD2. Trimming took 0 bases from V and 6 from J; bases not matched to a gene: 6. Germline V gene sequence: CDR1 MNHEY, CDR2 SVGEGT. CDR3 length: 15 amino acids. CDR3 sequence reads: CASSYSILGGDTQYF. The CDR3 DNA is TGTGCCAGCAGTTACTCGATCCTCGGGGGGGATACGCAGTATTTT.

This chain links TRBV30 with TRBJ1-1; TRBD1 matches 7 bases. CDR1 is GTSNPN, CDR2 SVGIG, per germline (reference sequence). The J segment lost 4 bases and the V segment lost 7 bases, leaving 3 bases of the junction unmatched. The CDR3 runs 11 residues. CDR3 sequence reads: CALTGLTEAFF. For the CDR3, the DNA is TGTGCCTTGACAGGGCTCACTGAAGCTTTCTTT.

CDR3 residues: CASSPSGGGTVNQPQHF. The CDR3, as DNA: TGTGCCAGCTCACCATCGGGGGGCGGTACGGTCAATCAGCCCCAGCATTTT. The chain recombines TRBV18 with TRBJ1-5, with a possible D match to TRBD1 (6 bases). This CDR3 has 17 amino acids. V shed 2 bases and J shed 3 bases, with 17 bases lying between them. The germline V gene encodes CDR1 KGHSH and CDR2 LQKENI.

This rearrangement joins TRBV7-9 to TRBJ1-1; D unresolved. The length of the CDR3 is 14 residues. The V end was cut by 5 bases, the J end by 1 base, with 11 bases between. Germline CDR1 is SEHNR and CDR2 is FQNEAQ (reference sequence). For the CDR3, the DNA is TGTGCCAGCAGCCCCTACATGGAGAACACTGAAGCTTTCTTT. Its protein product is CASSPYMENTEAFF.

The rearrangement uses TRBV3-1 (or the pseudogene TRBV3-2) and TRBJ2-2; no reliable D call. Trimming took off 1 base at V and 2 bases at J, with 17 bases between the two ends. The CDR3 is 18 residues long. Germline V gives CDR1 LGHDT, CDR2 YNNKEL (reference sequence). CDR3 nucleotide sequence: TGTGCCAGCAGCCAAGTGGCCGAGTGGACCTTAAACACCGGGGAGCTGTTTTTT. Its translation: CASSQVAEWTLNTGELFF.

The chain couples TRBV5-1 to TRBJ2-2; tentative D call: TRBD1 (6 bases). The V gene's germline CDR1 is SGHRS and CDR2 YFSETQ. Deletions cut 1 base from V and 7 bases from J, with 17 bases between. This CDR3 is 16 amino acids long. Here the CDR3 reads CASSLRTGTNNGELFF. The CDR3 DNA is TGCGCCAGCAGCTTGAGAACCGGGACAAATAACGGGGAGCTGTTTTTT.

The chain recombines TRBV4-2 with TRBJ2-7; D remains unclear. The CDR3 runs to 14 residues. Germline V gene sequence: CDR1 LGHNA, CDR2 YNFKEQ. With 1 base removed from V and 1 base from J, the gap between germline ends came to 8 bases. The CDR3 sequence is CASSQGGQSYEQYF. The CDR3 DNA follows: TGTGCCAGCAGCCAAGGGGGTCAGTCCTACGAGCAGTACTTC.

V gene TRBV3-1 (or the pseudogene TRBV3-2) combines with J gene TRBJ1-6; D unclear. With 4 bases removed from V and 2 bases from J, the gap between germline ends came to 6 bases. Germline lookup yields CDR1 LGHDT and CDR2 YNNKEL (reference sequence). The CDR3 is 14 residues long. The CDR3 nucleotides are TGTGCCAGCAGCCTGAATACCTATAATTCACCCCTCCACTTT. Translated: CASSLNTYNSPLHF.

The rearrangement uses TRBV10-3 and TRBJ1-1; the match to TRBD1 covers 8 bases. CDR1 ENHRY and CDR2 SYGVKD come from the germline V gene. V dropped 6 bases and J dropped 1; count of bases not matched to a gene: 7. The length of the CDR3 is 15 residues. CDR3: CAIRDRDRENTEAFF. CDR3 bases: TGTGCCATCAGGGACAGGGATAGGGAGAACACTGAAGCTTTCTTT.

In DNA form, the CDR3 reads TGTGCCAGCAGCTTTGGCAGTCTCTACGAGCAGTACTTC. This codes for CASSFGSLYEQYF. The chain is built from TRBV5-6 and TRBJ2-7; D not resolved. This CDR3 region has 13 residues. V lost 2 bases, J lost 3 bases, and 9 bases lay in between. Germline CDR1 SGHDT, CDR2 YYEEEE.

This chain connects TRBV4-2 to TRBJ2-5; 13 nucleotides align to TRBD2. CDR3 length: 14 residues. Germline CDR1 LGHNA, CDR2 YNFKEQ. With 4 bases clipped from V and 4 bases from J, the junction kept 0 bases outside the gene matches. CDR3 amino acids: CASSRTSGGETQYF. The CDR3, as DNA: TGTGCCAGCAGCCGGACTAGCGGGGGAGAGACCCAGTACTTC.

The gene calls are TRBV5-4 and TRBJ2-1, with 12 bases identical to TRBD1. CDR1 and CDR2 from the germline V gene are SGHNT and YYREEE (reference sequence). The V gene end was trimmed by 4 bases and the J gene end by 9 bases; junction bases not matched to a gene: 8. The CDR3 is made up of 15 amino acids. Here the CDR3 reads CASSRPGTGGAEQFF. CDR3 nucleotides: TGTGCCAGCAGCCGACCCGGGACAGGGGGCGCTGAGCAGTTCTTC. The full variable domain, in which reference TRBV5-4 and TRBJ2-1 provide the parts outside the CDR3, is ETGVTQSPTHLIKTRGQQVTLRCSSQSGHNTVSWYQQALGQGPQFIFQYYREEENGRGNFPPRFSGLQFPNYSSELNVNALELDDSALYLCASSRPGTGGAEQFFGPGTRLTVL.

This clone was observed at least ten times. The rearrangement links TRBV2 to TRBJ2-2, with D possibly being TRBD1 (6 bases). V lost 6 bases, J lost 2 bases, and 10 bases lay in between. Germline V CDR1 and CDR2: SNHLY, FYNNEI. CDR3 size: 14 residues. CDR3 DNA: TGTGCCAGCAGACAGGGAGAAAACACCGGGGAGCTGTTTTTT. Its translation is CASRQGENTGELFF.

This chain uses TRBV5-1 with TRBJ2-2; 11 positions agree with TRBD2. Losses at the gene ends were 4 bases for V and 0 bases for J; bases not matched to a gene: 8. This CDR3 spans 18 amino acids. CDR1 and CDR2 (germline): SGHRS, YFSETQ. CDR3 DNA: TGCGCCAGCAGCCAAAAGCTAGCGGGGGGATCGAACACCGGGGAGCTGTTTTTT. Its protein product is CASSQKLAGGSNTGELFF. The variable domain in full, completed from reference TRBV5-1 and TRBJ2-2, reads KAGVTQTPRYLIKTRGQQVTLSCSPISGHRSVSWYQQTPGQGLQFLFEYFSETQRNKGNFPGRFSGRQFSNSRSEMNVSTLELGDSALYLCASSQKLAGGSNTGELFFGEGSRLTVL.

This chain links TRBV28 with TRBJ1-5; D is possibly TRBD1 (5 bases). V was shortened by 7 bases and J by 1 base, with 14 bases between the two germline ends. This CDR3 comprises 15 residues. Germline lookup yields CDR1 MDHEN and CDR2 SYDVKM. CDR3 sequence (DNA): TGTGCCAGCATCGGGGGTATCTCGAGCAATCAGCCCCAGCATTTT. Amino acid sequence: CASIGGISSNQPQHF.